This note documents a single T cell receptor beta chain sequence. This sample was taken from a study of blood T cell repertoires in COVID-19. In the study's own analysis: Amplification from reference gene primers served as the basis for estimated nucleated cell counts. Measured with immunoSEQ multiplex PCR; TCRdb has only the in-frame clones, and not every one. From that table come the V and J calls and clone size; the DNA was used to work out D and trimming. The sample carries fewer than 350,000 clones, around 90% recorded once. V shed 0 bases and J shed 0 bases, with 10 bases lying between them. CDR1 is SGHKS and CDR2 is YYEKEE in the germline V gene (reference sequence). The CDR3 loop spans 16 amino acids. Study members were between about 18 and 90 years old and lived in around 24 US regions. Donors of Cohort 3 who recovered were those that had two negative PCRs, clearance, or symptom resolution.

This rearrangement joins TRBV5-5 to TRBJ1-5; D is undetermined. The sequenced sample consisted of PBMCs or T cells enriched from blood (not recorded which). The receptor's source is a young woman who had recovered from COVID-19. The CDR3 bases are TGTGCCAGCAGCTTGGGACCGCGGAATAGCAATCAGCCCCAGCATTTT. Protein sequence: CASSLGPRNSNQPQHF.